This TCR beta chain was identified during a study of T cells in Graves' hyperthyroidism and ophthalmopathy. PBMCs were derived from approximately 10 ml fresh peripheral blood. This clonotype was observed at least ten times. Antigen unknown. Researchers amplified the TCR beta CDR3 regions from RNA transcripts. HTBI primers were the set used in a first-round RT-PCR of the TCR CDR3. TCRdb called the multiplex PCR reads again in MiXCR, with one record for every CDR3 protein. The sample includes roughly 500,000 distinct CDR3 sequences, around a quarter of them seen just once. Points from the study as a whole: Expanded thyroid clonotypes (above 0.001) were mostly also found in blood.

The CDR3 is 14 amino acids. The V end lost 0 bases, the J end lost 5 bases, and 14 bases lay between the germline ends. Per the germline V gene, CDR1 is GTSNPN and CDR2 is SVGIG (reference sequence). The specimen sequenced was blood. The TCR sequence derives from a woman between 25 and 40 years old with Graves' ophthalmopathy. V usage is TRBV30 and J usage is TRBJ2-7, with D tentatively TRBD2 (5 bases). The CDR3 here is CAWSVPPAVHEQYF. In DNA form, the CDR3 reads TGTGCCTGGAGTGTACCCCCAGCGGTACACGAGCAGTACTTC.